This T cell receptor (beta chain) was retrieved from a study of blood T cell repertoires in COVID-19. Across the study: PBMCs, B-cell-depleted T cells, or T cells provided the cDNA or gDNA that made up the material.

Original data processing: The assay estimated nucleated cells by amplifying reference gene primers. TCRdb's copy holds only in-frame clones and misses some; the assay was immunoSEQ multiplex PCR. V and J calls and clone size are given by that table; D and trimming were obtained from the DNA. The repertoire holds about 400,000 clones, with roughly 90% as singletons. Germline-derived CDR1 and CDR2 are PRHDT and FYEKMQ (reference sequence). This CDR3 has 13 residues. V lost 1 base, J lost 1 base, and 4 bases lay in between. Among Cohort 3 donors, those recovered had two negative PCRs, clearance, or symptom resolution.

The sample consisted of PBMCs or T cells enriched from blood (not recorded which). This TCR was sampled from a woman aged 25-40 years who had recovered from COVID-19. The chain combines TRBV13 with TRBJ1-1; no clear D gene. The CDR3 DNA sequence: TGTGCCAGCAGCTTAGACAGGAACACTGAAGCTTTCTTT. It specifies CASSLDRNTEAFF.